This section outlines one TCR beta chain sequence together with its context. The CDR3 has 15 residues. Per germline, CDR1 SGHRS and CDR2 YFSETQ. V lost 0 bases, J lost 4 bases, and 4 bases stayed unmatched. Per the study methods: Reference gene primer amplification gave nucleated cell count estimates. Some clones are missing from TCRdb's copy, which holds only in-frame ones; the method was immunoSEQ multiplex PCR. The V and J calls and clone size were taken over from that table, and D and trimming were inferred from the DNA. Of 400,000 to 450,000 clones in the sample, 90% were seen once. This sample was taken from a study of blood T cell repertoires in COVID-19. Whole-study context: The analysed material was cDNA or gDNA that came from T cells, B-cell-depleted T cells, or PBMCs.

Cohorts were determined from participant-reported clinical history. Each recovered donor of Cohort 3 presented with two negative PCRs, clearance, or symptom resolution. V and J are TRBV5-1 and TRBJ2-3; 8 nucleotides align to TRBD1. The source is a man aged 18 to 30 who had recovered from COVID-19. The sequenced material came from PBMCs or T cells enriched from blood (not recorded which). The CDR3 DNA reads TGCGCCAGCAGCTTGGCAGGGGGCCGGTCAGATACGCAGTATTTT. This translates into CASSLAGGRSDTQYF.